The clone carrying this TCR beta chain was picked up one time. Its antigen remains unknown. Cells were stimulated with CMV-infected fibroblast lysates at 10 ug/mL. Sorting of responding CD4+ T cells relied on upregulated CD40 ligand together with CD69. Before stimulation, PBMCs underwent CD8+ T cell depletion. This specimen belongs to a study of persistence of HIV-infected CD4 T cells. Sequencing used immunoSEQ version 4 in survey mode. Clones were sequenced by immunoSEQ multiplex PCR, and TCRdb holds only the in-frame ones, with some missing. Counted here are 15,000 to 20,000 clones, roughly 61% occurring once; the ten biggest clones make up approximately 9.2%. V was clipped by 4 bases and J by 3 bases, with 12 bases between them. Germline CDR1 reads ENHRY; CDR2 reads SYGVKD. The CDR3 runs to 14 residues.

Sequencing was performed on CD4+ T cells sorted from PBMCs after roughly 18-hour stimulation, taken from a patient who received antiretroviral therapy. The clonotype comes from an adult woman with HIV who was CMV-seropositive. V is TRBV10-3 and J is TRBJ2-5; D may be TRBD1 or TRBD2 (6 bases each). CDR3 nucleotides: TGTGCCATCAGTGCGGGGGACAATGAAGAGACCCAGTACTTC. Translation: CAISAGDNEETQYF.